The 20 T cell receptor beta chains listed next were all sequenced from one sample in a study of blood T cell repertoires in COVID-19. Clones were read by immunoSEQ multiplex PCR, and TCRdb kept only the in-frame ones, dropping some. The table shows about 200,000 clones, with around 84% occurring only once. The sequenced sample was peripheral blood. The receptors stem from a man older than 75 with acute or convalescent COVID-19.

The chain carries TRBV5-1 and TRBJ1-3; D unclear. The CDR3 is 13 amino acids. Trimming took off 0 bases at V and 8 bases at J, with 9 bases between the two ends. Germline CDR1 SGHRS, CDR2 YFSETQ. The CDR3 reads CASSLAAGDTIYF. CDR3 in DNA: TGCGCCAGCAGCTTGGCGGCGGGAGACACCATATATTTT.

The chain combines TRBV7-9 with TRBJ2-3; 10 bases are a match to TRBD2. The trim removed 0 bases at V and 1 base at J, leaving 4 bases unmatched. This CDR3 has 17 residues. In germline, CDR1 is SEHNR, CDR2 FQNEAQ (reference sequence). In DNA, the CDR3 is TGTGCCAGCAGCTTAGCAATCGGGACTAGCGGCACAGATACGCAGTATTTT. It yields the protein CASSLAIGTSGTDTQYF. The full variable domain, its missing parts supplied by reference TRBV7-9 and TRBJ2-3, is DTGVSQNPRHKITKRGQNVTFRCDPISEHNRLYWYRQTLGQGPEFLTYFQNEAQLEKSRLLSDRFSAERPKGSFSTLEIQRTEQGDSAMYLCASSLAIGTSGTDTQYFGPGTRLTVL.

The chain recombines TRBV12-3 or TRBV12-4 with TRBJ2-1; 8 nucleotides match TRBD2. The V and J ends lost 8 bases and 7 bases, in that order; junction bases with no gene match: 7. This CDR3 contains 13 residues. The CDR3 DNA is TGTGCCAGCTTAGAGCGGGAGTTTAATGAGCAGTTCTTC. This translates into CASLEREFNEQFF.

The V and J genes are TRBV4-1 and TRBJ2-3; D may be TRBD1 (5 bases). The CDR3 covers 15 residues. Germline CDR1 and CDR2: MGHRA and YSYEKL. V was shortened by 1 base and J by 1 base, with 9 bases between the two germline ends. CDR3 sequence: CASSQGGRGTDTQYF. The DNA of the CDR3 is TGCGCCAGCAGCCAAGGTGGCAGGGGCACAGATACGCAGTATTTT.

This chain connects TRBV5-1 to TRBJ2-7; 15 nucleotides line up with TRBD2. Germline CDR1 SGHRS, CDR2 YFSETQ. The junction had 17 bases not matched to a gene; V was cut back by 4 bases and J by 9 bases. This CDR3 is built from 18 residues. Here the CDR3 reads CASSPGLAGGTALRGQYF. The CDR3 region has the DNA TGCGCCAGCAGCCCGGGACTAGCGGGGGGAACTGCCCTACGAGGGCAGTACTTC.

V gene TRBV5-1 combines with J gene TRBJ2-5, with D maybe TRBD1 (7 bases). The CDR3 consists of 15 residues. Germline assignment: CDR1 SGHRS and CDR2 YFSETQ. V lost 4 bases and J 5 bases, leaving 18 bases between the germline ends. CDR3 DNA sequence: TGCGCCAGCAGCCACTCAAATGCAGGGGGGGAGACCCAGTACTTC. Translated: CASSHSNAGGETQYF.

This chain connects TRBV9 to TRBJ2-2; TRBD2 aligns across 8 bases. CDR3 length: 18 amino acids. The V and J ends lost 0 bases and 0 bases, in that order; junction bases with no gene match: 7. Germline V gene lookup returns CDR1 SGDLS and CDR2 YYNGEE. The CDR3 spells CASSVGPLSGTNTGELFF. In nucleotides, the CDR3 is TGTGCCAGCAGCGTAGGACCCCTTAGCGGGACGAACACCGGGGAGCTGTTTTTT.

Here the CDR3 DNA reads TGTGCCAGCAGCCTGCAGAGCGGGAGTAGGTCAGATACGCAGTATTTT. Its protein is CASSLQSGSRSDTQYF. The chain couples TRBV7-2 to TRBJ2-3; 8 positions agree with TRBD2. V was pared by 5 bases and J by 4 bases, with 11 bases of the junction left unmatched. This CDR3 comprises 16 residues. CDR1 and CDR2 (germline): SGHTA, FQGNSA.

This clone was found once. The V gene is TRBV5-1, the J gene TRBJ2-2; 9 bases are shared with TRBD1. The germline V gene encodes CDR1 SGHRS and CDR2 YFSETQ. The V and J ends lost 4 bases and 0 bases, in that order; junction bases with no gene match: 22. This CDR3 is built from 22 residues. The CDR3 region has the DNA TGCGCCAGCAGCGTACTCCCATTTGGAAGAAGGGACAGGGATCCGAACACCGGGGAGCTGTTTTTT. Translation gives CASSVLPFGRRDRDPNTGELFF.

CDR3 DNA sequence: TGTGCCAGCTCGTCGAGGGTGGGATTTAACACCGGGGAGCTGTTTTTT. It yields the protein CASSSRVGFNTGELFF. The chain joins TRBV19 to TRBJ2-2, with D maybe TRBD2 (5 bases). V lost 9 bases to trimming and J lost 2 bases, with 19 bases between them. Germline CDR1 is LNHDA and CDR2 is SQIVND (reference sequence). The CDR3 spans 16 residues.

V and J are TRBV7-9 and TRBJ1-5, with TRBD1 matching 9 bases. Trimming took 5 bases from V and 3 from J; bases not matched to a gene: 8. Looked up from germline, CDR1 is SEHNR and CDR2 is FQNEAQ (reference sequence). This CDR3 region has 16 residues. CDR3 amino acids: CASSPAGTGINQPQHF. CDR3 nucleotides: TGTGCCAGCAGCCCCGCCGGGACAGGGATCAATCAGCCCCAGCATTTT. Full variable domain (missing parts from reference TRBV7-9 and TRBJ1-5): DTGVSQNPRHKITKRGQNVTFRCDPISEHNRLYWYRQTLGQGPEFLTYFQNEAQLEKSRLLSDRFSAERPKGSFSTLEIQRTEQGDSAMYLCASSPAGTGINQPQHFGDGTRLSIL.

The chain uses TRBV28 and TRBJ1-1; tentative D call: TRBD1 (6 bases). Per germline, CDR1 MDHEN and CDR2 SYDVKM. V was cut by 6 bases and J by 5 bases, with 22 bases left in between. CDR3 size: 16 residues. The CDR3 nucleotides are TGTGCCAGCAGCCCCCTGGGGGGGGGCTGGTGGACTGAAGCTTTCTTT. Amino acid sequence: CASSPLGGGWWTEAFF.

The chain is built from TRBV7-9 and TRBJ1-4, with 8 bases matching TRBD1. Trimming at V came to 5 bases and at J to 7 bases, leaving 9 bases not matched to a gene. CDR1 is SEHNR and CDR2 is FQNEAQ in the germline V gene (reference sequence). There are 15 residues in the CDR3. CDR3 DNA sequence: TGTGCCAGCAGCCCCCAGACAGGGGTTGGTGAAAAACTGTTTTTT. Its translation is CASSPQTGVGEKLFF.

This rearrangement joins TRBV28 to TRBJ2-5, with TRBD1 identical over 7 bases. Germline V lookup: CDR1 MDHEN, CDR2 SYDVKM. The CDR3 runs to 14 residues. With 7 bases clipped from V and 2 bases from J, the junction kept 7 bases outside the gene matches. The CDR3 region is CASKRQGPQETQYF. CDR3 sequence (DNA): TGTGCCAGCAAAAGACAGGGACCACAAGAGACCCAGTACTTC.

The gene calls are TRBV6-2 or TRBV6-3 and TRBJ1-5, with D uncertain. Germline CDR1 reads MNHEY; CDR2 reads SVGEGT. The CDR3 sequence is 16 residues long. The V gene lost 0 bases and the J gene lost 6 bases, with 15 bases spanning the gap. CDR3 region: CASSYSVLPGGQPQHF. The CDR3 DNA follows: TGTGCCAGCAGTTACTCGGTGCTCCCGGGAGGTCAGCCCCAGCATTTT.

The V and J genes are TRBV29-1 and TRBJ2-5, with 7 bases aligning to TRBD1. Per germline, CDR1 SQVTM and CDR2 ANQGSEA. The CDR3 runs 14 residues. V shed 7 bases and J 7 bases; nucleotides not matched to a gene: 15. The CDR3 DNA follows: TGCAGCGCTCGGACACAGGGGACCCCCGGGACCCAGTACTTC. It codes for CSARTQGTPGTQYF.

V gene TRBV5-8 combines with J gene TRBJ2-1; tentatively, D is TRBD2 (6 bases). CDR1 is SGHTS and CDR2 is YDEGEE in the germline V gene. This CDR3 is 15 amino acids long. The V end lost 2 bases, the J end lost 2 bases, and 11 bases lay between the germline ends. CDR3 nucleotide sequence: TGTGCCAGCAGCTTCCCGGGAGTTGCCTACAATGAGCAGTTCTTC. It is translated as CASSFPGVAYNEQFF.

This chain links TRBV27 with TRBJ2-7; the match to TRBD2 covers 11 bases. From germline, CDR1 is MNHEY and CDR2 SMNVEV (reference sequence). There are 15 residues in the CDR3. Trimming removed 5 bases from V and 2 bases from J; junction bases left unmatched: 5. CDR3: CASSKTSGETYEQYF. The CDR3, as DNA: TGTGCCAGCAGTAAGACTAGCGGGGAAACCTACGAGCAGTACTTC.

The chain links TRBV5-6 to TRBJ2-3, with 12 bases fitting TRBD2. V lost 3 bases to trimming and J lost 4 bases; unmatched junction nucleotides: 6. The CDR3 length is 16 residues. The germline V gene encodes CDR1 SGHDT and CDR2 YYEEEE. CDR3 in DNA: TGTGCCAGCAGCTCCGGACTAGCGGGAAGGGCAGATACGCAGTATTTT. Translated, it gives CASSSGLAGRADTQYF. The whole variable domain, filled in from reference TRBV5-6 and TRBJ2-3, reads DAGVTQSPTHLIKTRGQQVTLRCSPKSGHDTVSWYQQALGQGPQFIFQYYEEEERQRGNFPDRFSGHQFPNYSSELNVNALLLGDSALYLCASSSGLAGRADTQYFGPGTRLTVL.

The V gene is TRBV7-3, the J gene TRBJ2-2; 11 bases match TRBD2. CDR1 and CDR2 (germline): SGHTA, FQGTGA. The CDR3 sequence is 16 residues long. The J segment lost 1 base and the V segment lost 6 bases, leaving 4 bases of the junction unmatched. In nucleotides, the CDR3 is TGTGCCAGCAGGGGGACTAGCGGCCGGAACACCGGGGAGCTGTTTTTT. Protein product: CASRGTSGRNTGELFF.